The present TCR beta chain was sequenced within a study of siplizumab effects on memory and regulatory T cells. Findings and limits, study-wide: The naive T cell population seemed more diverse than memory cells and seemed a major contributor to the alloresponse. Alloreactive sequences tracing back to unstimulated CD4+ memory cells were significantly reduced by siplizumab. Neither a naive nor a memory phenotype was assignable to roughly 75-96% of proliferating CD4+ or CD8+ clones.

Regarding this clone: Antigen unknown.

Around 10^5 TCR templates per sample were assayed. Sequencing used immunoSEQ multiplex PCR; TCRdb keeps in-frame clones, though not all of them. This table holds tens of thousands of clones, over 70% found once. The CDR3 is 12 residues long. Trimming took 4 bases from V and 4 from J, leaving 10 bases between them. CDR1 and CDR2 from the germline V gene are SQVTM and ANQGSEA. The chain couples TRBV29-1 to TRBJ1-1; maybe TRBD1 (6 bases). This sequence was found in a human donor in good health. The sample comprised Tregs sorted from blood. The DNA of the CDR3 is TGCAGCGTTGTAATAGGGGGCACTGAAGCTTTCTTT. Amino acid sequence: CSVVIGGTEAFF.